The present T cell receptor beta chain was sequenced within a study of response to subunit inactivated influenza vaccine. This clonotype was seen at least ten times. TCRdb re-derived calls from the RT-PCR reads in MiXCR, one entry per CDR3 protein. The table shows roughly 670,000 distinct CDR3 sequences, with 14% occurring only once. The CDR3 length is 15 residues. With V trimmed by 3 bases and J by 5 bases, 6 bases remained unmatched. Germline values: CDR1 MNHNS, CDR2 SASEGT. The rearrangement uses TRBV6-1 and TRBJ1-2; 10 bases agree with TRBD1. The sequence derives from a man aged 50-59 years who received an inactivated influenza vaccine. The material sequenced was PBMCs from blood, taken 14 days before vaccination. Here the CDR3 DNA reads TGTGCCAGCAGTGACCCTGGGACAGGGGCATATGGCTACACCTTC. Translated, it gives CASSDPGTGAYGYTF.